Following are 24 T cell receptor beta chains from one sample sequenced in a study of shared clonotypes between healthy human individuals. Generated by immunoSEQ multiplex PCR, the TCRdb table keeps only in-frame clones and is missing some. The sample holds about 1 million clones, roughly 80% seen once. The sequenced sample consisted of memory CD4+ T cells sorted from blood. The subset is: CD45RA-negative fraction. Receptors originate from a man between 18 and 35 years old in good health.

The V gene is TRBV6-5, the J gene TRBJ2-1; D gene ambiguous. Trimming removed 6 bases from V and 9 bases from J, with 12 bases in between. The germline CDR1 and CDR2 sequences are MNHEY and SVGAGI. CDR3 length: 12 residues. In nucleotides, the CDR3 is TGTGCCAGCAGCCCTGGTCCGTCTGAGCAGTTCTTC. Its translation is CASSPGPSEQFF.

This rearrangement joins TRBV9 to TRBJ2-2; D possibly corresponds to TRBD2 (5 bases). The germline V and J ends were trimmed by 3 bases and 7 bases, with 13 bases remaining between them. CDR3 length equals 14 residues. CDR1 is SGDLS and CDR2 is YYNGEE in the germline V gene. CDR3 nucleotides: TGTGCCAGCAGCGCGGGGATAGTCTTCGGGGAGCTGTTTTTT. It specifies CASSAGIVFGELFF.

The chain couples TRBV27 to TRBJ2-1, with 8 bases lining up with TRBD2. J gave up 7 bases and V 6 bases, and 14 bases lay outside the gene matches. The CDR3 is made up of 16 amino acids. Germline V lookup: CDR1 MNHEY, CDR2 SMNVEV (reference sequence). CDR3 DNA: TGTGCCAGCAGCTTAGGGAGCGGGAGCGTGGGGAATGAGCAGTTCTTC. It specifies CASSLGSGSVGNEQFF.

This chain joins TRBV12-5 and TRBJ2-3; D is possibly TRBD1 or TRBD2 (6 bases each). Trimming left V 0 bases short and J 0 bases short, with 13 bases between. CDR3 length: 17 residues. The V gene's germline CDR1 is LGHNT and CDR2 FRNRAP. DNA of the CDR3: TGTGCTAGTGGTTTGGTACTGGGGGGCCTAAGCACAGATACGCAGTATTTT. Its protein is CASGLVLGGLSTDTQYF.

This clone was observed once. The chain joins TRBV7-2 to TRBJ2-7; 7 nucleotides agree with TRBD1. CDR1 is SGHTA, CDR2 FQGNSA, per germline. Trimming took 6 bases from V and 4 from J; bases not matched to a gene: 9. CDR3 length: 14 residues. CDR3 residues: CASRPGQPPYEQYF. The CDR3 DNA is TGTGCCAGCAGACCGGGACAGCCTCCTTACGAGCAGTACTTC.

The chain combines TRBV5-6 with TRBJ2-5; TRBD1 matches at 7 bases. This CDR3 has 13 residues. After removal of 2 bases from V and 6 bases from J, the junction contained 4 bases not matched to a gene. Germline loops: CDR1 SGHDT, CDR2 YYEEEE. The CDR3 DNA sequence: TGTGCCAGCAGCTTCAAAGGGGGCCAGACCCAGTACTTC. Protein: CASSFKGGQTQYF.

The CDR3: CASSPSNQRTDTQYF. The DNA of the CDR3 is TGTGCCAGCAGTCCCTCGAACCAGCGCACAGATACGCAGTATTTT. V is TRBV6-6 and J is TRBJ2-3; no reliable D call. From germline, CDR1 is MNHNY and CDR2 SVGAGI (reference sequence). The CDR3 is 15 residues long. V lost 5 bases and J 1 base, leaving 13 bases between the germline ends.

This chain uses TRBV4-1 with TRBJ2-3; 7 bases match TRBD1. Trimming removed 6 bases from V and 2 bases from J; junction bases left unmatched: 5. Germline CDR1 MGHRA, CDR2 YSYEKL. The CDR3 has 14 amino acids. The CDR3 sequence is CASRRTGHTDTQYF. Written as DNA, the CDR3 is TGCGCCAGCAGACGGACAGGACACACAGATACGCAGTATTTT.

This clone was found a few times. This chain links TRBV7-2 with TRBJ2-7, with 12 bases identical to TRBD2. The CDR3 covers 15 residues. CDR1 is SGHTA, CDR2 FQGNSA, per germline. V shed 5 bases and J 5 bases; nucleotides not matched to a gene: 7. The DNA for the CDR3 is TGTGCCAGCAGCCAGACTAGCGGGAGTGTCGACGAGCAGTACTTC. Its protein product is CASSQTSGSVDEQYF.

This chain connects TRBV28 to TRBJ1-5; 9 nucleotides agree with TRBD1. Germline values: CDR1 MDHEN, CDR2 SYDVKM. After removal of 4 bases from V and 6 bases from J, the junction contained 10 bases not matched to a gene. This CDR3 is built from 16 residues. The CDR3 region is CASSSGQGPGFQPQHF. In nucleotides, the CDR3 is TGTGCCAGCAGTTCGGGACAGGGTCCCGGTTTTCAGCCCCAGCATTTT.

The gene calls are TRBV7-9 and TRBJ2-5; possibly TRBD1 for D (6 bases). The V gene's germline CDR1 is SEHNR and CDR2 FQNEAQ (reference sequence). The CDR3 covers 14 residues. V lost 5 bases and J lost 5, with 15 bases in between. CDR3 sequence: CASSASGAGETQYF. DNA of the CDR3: TGTGCCAGCAGCGCCTCAGGGGCTGGGGAGACCCAGTACTTC.

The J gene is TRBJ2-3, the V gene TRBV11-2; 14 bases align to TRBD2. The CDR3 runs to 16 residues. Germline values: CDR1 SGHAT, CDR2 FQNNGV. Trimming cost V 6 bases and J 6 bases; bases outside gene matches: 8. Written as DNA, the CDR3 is TGTGCCAGCAGTCGACGACTAGCGGGAGGGTGGGATACGCAGTATTTT. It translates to CASSRRLAGGWDTQYF.

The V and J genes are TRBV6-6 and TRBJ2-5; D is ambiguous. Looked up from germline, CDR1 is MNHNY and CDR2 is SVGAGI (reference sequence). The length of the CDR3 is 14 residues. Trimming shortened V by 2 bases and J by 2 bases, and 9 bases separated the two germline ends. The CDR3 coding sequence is TGTGCCAGCAGTTACCCTGGGGTACAAGAGACCCAGTACTTC. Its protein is CASSYPGVQETQYF.

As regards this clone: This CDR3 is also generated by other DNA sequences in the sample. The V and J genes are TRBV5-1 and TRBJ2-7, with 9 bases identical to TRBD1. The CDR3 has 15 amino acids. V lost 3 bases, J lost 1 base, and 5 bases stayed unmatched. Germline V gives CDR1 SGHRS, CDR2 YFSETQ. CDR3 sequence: CASSSGTGSSYEQYF. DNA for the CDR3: TGCGCCAGCAGCTCAGGGACAGGGTCATCCTACGAGCAGTACTTC.

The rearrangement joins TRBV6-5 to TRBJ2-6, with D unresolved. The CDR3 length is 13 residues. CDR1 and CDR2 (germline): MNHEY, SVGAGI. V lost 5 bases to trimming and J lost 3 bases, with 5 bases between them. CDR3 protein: CASSPGGANVLTF. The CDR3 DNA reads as TGTGCCAGCAGTCCGGGTGGGGCCAACGTCCTGACTTTC.

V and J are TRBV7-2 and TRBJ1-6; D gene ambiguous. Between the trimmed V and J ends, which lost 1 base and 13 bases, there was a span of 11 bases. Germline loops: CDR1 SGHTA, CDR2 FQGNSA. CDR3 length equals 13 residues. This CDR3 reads CASSLDEALPLHF. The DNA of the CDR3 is TGTGCCAGCAGCTTAGATGAGGCCCTCCCCCTCCACTTT.

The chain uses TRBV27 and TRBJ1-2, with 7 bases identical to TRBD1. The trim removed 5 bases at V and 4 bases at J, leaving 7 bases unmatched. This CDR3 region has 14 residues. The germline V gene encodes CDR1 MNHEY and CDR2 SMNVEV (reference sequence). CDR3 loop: CASSQTGALYGYTF. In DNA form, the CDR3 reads TGTGCCAGCAGTCAAACAGGGGCCCTCTATGGCTACACCTTC.

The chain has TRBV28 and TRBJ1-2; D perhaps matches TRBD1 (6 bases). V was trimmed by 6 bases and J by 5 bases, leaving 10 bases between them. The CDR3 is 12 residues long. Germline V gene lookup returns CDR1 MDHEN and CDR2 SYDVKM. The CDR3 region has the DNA TGTGCCAGCAGGGACAGTGCGTATGGCTACACCTTC. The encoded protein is CASRDSAYGYTF.

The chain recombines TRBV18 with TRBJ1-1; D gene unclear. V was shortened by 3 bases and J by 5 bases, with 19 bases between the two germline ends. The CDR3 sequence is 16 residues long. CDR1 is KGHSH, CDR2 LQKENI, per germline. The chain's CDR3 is CASSPDLLGGSTEAFF. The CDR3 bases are TGTGCCAGCTCACCTGACTTACTGGGAGGATCGACTGAAGCTTTCTTT.

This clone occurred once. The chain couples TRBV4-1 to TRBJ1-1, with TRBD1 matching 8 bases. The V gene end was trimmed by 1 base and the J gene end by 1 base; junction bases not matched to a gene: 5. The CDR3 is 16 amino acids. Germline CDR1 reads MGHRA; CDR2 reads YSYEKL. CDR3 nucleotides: TGCGCCAGCAGCCAAGCCTACAGGGGGGCGAACACTGAAGCTTTCTTT. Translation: CASSQAYRGANTEAFF.

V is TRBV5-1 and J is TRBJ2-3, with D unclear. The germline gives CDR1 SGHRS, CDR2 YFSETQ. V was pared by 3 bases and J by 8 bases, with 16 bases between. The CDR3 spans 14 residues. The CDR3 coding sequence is TGCGCCAGCAGCTCGGGTCAGGTGGATGGTACGCAGTATTTT. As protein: CASSSGQVDGTQYF.

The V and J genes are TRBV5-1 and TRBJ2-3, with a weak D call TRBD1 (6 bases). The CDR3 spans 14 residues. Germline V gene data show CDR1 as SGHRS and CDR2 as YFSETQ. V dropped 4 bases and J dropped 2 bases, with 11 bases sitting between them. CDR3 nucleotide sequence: TGCGCCAGCAGCCCTACAGGGTCCACAGATACGCAGTATTTT. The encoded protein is CASSPTGSTDTQYF.

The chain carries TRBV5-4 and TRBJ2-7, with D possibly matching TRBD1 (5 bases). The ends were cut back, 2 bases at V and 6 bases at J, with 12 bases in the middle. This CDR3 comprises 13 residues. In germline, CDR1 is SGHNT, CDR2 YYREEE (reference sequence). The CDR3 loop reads CASSLWSGLEQYF. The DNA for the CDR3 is TGTGCCAGCAGCTTATGGTCAGGGCTCGAGCAGTACTTC.

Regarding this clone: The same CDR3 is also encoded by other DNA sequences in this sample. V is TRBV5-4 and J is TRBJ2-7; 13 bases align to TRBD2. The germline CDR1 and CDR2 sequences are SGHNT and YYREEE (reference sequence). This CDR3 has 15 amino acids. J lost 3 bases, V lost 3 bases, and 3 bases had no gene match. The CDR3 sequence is CASSSGTSGIYEQYF. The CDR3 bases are TGTGCCAGCAGCTCTGGGACTAGCGGGATCTACGAGCAGTACTTC. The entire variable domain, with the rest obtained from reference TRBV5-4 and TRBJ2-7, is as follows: ETGVTQSPTHLIKTRGQQVTLRCSSQSGHNTVSWYQQALGQGPQFIFQYYREEENGRGNFPPRFSGLQFPNYSSELNVNALELDDSALYLCASSSGTSGIYEQYFGPGTRLTVT.